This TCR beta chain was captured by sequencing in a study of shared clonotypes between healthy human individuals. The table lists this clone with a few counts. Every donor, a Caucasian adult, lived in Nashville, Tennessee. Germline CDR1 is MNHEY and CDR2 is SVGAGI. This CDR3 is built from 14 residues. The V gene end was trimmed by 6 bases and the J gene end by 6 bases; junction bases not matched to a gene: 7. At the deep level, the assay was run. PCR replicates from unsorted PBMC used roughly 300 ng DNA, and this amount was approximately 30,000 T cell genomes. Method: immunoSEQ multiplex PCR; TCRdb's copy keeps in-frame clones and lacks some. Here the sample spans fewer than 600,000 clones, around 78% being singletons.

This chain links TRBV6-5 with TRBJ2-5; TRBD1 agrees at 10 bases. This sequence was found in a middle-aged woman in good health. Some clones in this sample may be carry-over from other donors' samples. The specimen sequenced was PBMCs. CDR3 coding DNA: TGTGCCAGCAGCCGGGACAGGGGTCCTCAGACCCAGTACTTC. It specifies CASSRDRGPQTQYF.